What follows are 31 T cell receptor beta chains derived from one specimen sequenced in a study of OX40 agonist ivuxolimab in advanced cancers. Data came from immunoSEQ multiplex PCR; TCRdb stores just in-frame clones and leaves some out. The table has just over 60,000 clones, approximately 90% seen once. The sequenced sample was CD4+ or CD8+ T cells sorted from blood, obtained in a trial of the OX40 agonist ivuxolimab. All receptors come from an adult with an advanced solid tumor such as melanoma, head and neck, liver or kidney cancer.

This chain links TRBV11-3 with TRBJ2-1, with D possibly matching TRBD2 (5 bases). The CDR3 covers 15 residues. From germline, CDR1 is SGHNT and CDR2 YENEEA. Trimming stripped 5 bases from V and 8 bases from J, with 19 bases between. The CDR3 nucleotides read TGTGCCAGCAGCCGCAGCGGCTCTACAATTTATGAGCAGTTCTTC. Translating it yields CASSRSGSTIYEQFF.

The chain employs TRBV27 and TRBJ2-7; 9 positions agree with TRBD2. V trimming: 7 bases; J trimming: 0 bases; junction bases outside the gene matches: 1. Germline CDR1 reads MNHEY; CDR2 reads SMNVEV (reference sequence). The CDR3 has 13 amino acids. The CDR3 spells CASTSGASYEQYF. CDR3 bases: TGTGCCAGCACTAGCGGGGCCTCCTACGAGCAGTACTTC.

A word on this clone: Other DNA sequences in this sample translate to the same CDR3. The rearrangement uses TRBV18 and TRBJ2-2; D gene uncertain. Germline lookup yields CDR1 KGHSH and CDR2 LQKENI. The length of the CDR3 is 15 residues. Trimming cost V 0 bases and J 4 bases, with 9 bases left between them. The CDR3 spells CASSPPARATGELFF. CDR3 bases: TGTGCCAGCTCACCACCGGCCCGGGCCACCGGGGAGCTGTTTTTT.

In its sample, this clone was seen once. This sequence joins TRBV28 and TRBJ1-2; TRBD1 might be the D (6 bases). The CDR3 runs to 13 residues. The V end was cut by 1 base, the J end by 8 bases, with 11 bases between. The germline gives CDR1 MDHEN, CDR2 SYDVKM. The CDR3 here is CASSLSQGYGYTF. The CDR3 coding sequence is TGTGCCAGCAGTTTATCCCAGGGGTACGGCTACACCTTC.

The chain links TRBV23-1 to TRBJ2-7, with 10 bases lining up with TRBD1. TRBV23-1 is an open reading frame, and its role is uncertain. The CDR3 is 15 residues long. Germline trimming cut 8 bases from V and 3 bases from J; bases unmatched to any gene: 10. CDR3 amino acids: CASVPPGQGFYEQYF. The CDR3 coding sequence is TGCGCCAGCGTGCCTCCGGGACAGGGGTTCTACGAGCAGTACTTC.

The V and J genes are TRBV5-1 and TRBJ2-7, with 9 nucleotides matching TRBD1. V was clipped by 4 bases and J by 5 bases; unmatched bases: 10. The CDR3 totals 15 residues. Germline values: CDR1 SGHRS, CDR2 YFSETQ. CDR3 nucleotide sequence: TGCGCCAGCAGCCTACATCAGGGACAGGGTAACGAGCAGTACTTC. Protein sequence: CASSLHQGQGNEQYF.

V gene TRBV6-5 combines with J gene TRBJ1-5; D is unclear. The germline V and J ends were trimmed by 7 bases and 7 bases, with 20 bases remaining between them. This CDR3 comprises 15 residues. Germline lookup yields CDR1 MNHEY and CDR2 SVGAGI. CDR3 loop: CASNLGMGGEQPQHF. CDR3 coding DNA: TGTGCCAGCAACCTCGGGATGGGTGGTGAACAGCCCCAGCATTTT.

The chain recombines TRBV7-9 with TRBJ2-1, with 8 bases matching TRBD2. The CDR3 is 14 amino acids. Unmatched junction bases numbered 12, after V lost 5 bases and J lost 12 bases. CDR1 and CDR2 from the germline V gene are SEHNR and FQNEAQ (reference sequence). CDR3 in amino acids: CASSRLPGGDSQFF. CDR3 nucleotide sequence: TGTGCCAGCAGCCGCCTCCCGGGGGGGGACTCGCAGTTCTTC.

This clone was found once. J is TRBJ2-5 and V is TRBV4-2; 7 bases map to TRBD2. The V segment lost 1 base and the J segment 3 bases; nucleotides outside the gene matches: 2. Germline-derived CDR1 and CDR2 are LGHNA and YNFKEQ. The CDR3 loop spans 14 amino acids. The CDR3 coding sequence is TGTGCCAGCAGCCAAGCTCGGGGGGAAGAGACCCAGTACTTC. It codes for CASSQARGEETQYF.

The chain employs TRBV6-1 and TRBJ2-6; D is undetermined. This CDR3 has 15 residues. V lost 2 bases and J 2 bases, leaving 7 bases between the germline ends. Germline CDR1 reads MNHNS; CDR2 reads SASEGT. As DNA, the CDR3 is TGTGCCAGCAGTGAATGGGCCGCTGGGGCCAACGTCCTGACTTTC. It encodes CASSEWAAGANVLTF.

The genes are TRBV29-1 and TRBJ2-1; maybe TRBD1 (5 bases). This CDR3 is 14 amino acids long. The germline V gene encodes CDR1 SQVTM and CDR2 ANQGSEA. The germline V and J ends were trimmed by 4 bases and 4 bases, with 14 bases remaining between them. The CDR3 DNA sequence: TGCAGCGTTGGGGAAGGCAGGGTATACAATGAGCAGTTCTTC. It specifies CSVGEGRVYNEQFF.

This chain joins TRBV5-1 and TRBJ2-5, with D perhaps TRBD1 (5 bases). This CDR3 spans 15 amino acids. V was clipped by 0 bases and J by 1 base, with 10 bases between them. Germline V gene data show CDR1 as SGHRS and CDR2 as YFSETQ. CDR3 residues: CASSLAAGRQETQYF. The DNA of the CDR3 is TGCGCCAGCAGCTTGGCGGCAGGGCGCCAAGAGACCCAGTACTTC.

The chain has TRBV7-8 and TRBJ2-7; no clear D gene. The CDR3 length is 14 residues. V lost 1 base to trimming and J lost 3 bases, with 10 bases between them. Germline CDR1 is SGHVS and CDR2 is FQNEAQ. In nucleotides, the CDR3 is TGTGCCAGCAGCTTAGAAGTCGGTTTCTACGAGCAGTACTTC. Encoded protein: CASSLEVGFYEQYF.

V usage is TRBV18 and J usage is TRBJ2-7; 8 positions match TRBD2. Trimming removed 4 bases from V and 0 bases from J; junction bases left unmatched: 2. The CDR3 is 14 amino acids. Germline V lookup: CDR1 KGHSH, CDR2 LQKENI. The CDR3: CASSLGTSSYEQYF. Written as DNA, the CDR3 is TGTGCCAGCTCACTAGGGACTAGCTCCTACGAGCAGTACTTC.

V gene TRBV28 combines with J gene TRBJ1-6; no reliable D call. In germline, CDR1 is MDHEN, CDR2 SYDVKM. CDR3 length: 13 residues. Trimming took 8 bases from V and 5 from J, leaving 10 bases between them. The CDR3 DNA reads as TGTGCCAGCGGGAGGGCTGATAATTCACCCCTCCACTTT. Translated, it gives CASGRADNSPLHF.

The chain couples TRBV7-9 to TRBJ2-7, with D maybe TRBD1 (6 bases). Germline CDR1 SEHNR, CDR2 FQNEAQ (reference sequence). Trimming took 5 bases from V and 0 from J, leaving 11 bases between them. This CDR3 contains 14 residues. The DNA for the CDR3 is TGTGCCAGCAGCATGGGGACATACTCCTACGAGCAGTACTTC. Translation gives CASSMGTYSYEQYF.

The rearrangement links TRBV11-1 to TRBJ1-2, with 7 bases lining up with TRBD1. Germline CDR1 SGHAT, CDR2 FQDESV (reference sequence). The CDR3 covers 14 residues. After removal of 4 bases from V and 0 bases from J, the junction contained 2 bases not matched to a gene. CDR3 loop: CASSSGQTNYGYTF. The CDR3 bases are TGTGCCAGCAGCTCGGGACAGACTAACTATGGCTACACCTTC.

The chain links TRBV15 to TRBJ2-1, with TRBD2 matching 12 bases. Looked up from germline, CDR1 is LNHNV and CDR2 is YYDKDF (reference sequence). V dropped 5 bases and J dropped 8; count of bases not matched to a gene: 10. The length of the CDR3 is 16 residues. The CDR3 loop reads CATSGLLAGGMDEQFF. CDR3 bases: TGTGCCACCAGCGGACTACTAGCGGGAGGTATGGATGAGCAGTTCTTC.

This clone was counted a single time. The chain recombines TRBV14 with TRBJ2-2; 12 bases map to TRBD2. The germline CDR1 and CDR2 sequences are SGHDN and FVKESK. CDR3 size: 17 residues. V gave up 4 bases and J gave up 4 bases; unmatched junction bases: 7. In nucleotides, the CDR3 is TGTGCCAGCAGCCGAGCCACGACTAGCGGGAGCACCGGGGAGCTGTTTTTT. Amino acid sequence: CASSRATTSGSTGELFF.

This chain connects TRBV18 to TRBJ2-1; 8 bases are a match to TRBD2. This CDR3 is 15 amino acids long. CDR1 and CDR2 from the germline V gene are KGHSH and LQKENI. Trimming at V came to 6 bases and at J to 10 bases, leaving 14 bases not matched to a gene. DNA for the CDR3: TGTGCCAGCTCCCCCCCCAGCGGGAGCGGTAGGGAGCAGTTCTTC. Translating gives CASSPPSGSGREQFF. The variable domain in full, with the rest retrieved from reference TRBV18 and TRBJ2-1, is NAGVMQNPRHLVRRRGQEARLRCSPMKGHSHVYWYRQLPEEGLKFMVYLQKENIIDESGMPKERFSAEFPKEGPSILRIQQVVRGDSAAYFCASSPPSGSGREQFFGPGTRLTVL.

The V call is TRBV5-5, the J call TRBJ2-1, with no clear D. Trimming removed 1 base at V and 5 bases at J, with 13 bases between. The CDR3 is 15 residues long. Germline V lookup: CDR1 SGHKS, CDR2 YYEKEE (reference sequence). In nucleotides, the CDR3 is TGTGCCAGCAGCTTGCGTCGGAATACCGACAATGAGCAGTTCTTC. It specifies CASSLRRNTDNEQFF.

The V gene is TRBV30, the J gene TRBJ2-3; 8 bases map to TRBD2. V lost 3 bases, J lost 1 base, and 3 bases stayed unmatched. Germline V gene sequence: CDR1 GTSNPN, CDR2 SVGIG (reference sequence). The CDR3 consists of 14 residues. The CDR3 nucleotides are TGTGCCTGGAGATTAGCGGGACGCACAGATACGCAGTATTTT. Amino acid sequence: CAWRLAGRTDTQYF.

This sequence joins TRBV5-4 and TRBJ2-3; 10 bases map to TRBD2. Per the germline V gene, CDR1 is SGHNT and CDR2 is YYREEE (reference sequence). V lost 5 bases to trimming and J lost 2 bases; unmatched junction nucleotides: 8. This CDR3 has 16 amino acids. The CDR3 DNA follows: TGTGCCAGCAGACTACTAAGCGGGAGGGCCACAGATACGCAGTATTTT. This codes for CASRLLSGRATDTQYF.

The V and J genes are TRBV6-6 and TRBJ2-2, with 8 bases fitting TRBD2. V lost 7 bases and J lost 0; bases outside the gene matches: 7. CDR1 MNHNY and CDR2 SVGAGI come from the germline V gene (reference sequence). This CDR3 region has 16 residues. The CDR3 loop is CASIISGIANTGELFF. CDR3 nucleotide sequence: TGTGCCAGCATTATTAGCGGGATCGCGAACACCGGGGAGCTGTTTTTT.

Here the CDR3 reads CASSLGGVGYTF. Here the CDR3 DNA reads TGTGCCAGCAGCTTAGGAGGGGTTGGCTACACCTTC. The chain recombines TRBV7-9 with TRBJ1-2; tentatively, D is TRBD1 (5 bases). CDR3 size: 12 residues. The V and J ends lost 1 base and 7 bases respectively, with 7 bases between them. Germline V gene lookup returns CDR1 SEHNR and CDR2 FQNEAQ (reference sequence).

The genes are TRBV28 and TRBJ2-4; D not certain. This CDR3 has 14 residues. V shed 3 bases and J shed 2 bases, with 8 bases lying between them. Germline V CDR1 and CDR2: MDHEN, SYDVKM. CDR3 sequence reads: CASSLVVTKNIQYF. CDR3 nucleotide sequence: TGTGCCAGCAGTTTGGTCGTGACCAAAAACATTCAGTACTTC.

This chain connects TRBV11-2 to TRBJ2-1, with 9 bases that match TRBD1. V lost 4 bases to trimming and J lost 0 bases; unmatched junction nucleotides: 10. The germline gives CDR1 SGHAT, CDR2 FQNNGV. The CDR3 consists of 18 residues. CDR3 amino acids: CASSSGSHRGHSYNEQFF. The CDR3 DNA follows: TGTGCCAGCAGCTCAGGATCCCACAGGGGGCACTCCTACAATGAGCAGTTCTTC.

V is TRBV10-3 and J is TRBJ2-6; maybe TRBD1 (7 bases). CDR3 length equals 16 residues. Germline V gene lookup returns CDR1 ENHRY and CDR2 SYGVKD. Trimming removed 10 bases from V and 1 base from J, with 17 bases in between. The CDR3 DNA follows: TGTGCCACCGAACCCGGGGGACAGTCTGGGGCCAACGTCCTGACTTTC. Amino acids: CATEPGGQSGANVLTF.

The CDR3 here is CASSFSLHTEAFF. DNA for the CDR3: TGTGCCAGCAGTTTTAGCCTACACACTGAAGCTTTCTTT. The rearrangement joins TRBV28 to TRBJ1-1; D not resolved. Per the germline V gene, CDR1 is MDHEN and CDR2 is SYDVKM. Trimming shortened V by 3 bases and J by 3 bases, and 8 bases separated the two germline ends. This CDR3 contains 13 residues.

The genes are TRBV5-1 and TRBJ2-2; 7 bases agree with TRBD1. CDR1 SGHRS and CDR2 YFSETQ come from the germline V gene. This CDR3 has 19 amino acids. V shed 0 bases, J shed 0 bases, and the junction held 11 bases outside the gene matches. The CDR3 spells CASSLAGQLLLANTGELFF. Here the CDR3 DNA reads TGCGCCAGCAGCTTGGCGGGACAGCTCCTTTTAGCGAACACCGGGGAGCTGTTTTTT.

This chain links TRBV7-8 with TRBJ2-1; TRBD2 aligns across 11 bases. CDR1 is SGHVS and CDR2 is FQNEAQ in the germline V gene. Trimming removed 5 bases from V and 5 bases from J; junction bases left unmatched: 14. This CDR3 contains 18 residues. CDR3 sequence: CASSARSAGGLADNEQFF. The CDR3 nucleotides read TGTGCCAGCAGCGCTCGTTCAGCAGGGGGACTAGCGGACAATGAGCAGTTCTTC.